This passage covers 5 T cell receptor beta chains from one sample sequenced in a study of cytomegalovirus exposure and HLA in healthy donors (dated by TCRdb to 2016 to 2017). Library preparation employed the immunoSEQ multiplex PCR assay. For the multiplex PCR, a mixture combining 60 forward primers for TCR Vbeta segments and 13 reverse primers for TCR Jbeta segments was used. The table comes from immuneACCESS by way of TCRdb, which keeps in-frame sequences with V and J called. Part of the clones is missing from these tables; in studies checked, under half for an unresolved V gene and the rest for unknown reasons. The sample yields hundreds of thousands of clones; about 80% were counted once. The ten most abundant clones make up roughly 0.62% of the sample. The material sequenced was PBMCs. These receptors were obtained from a man aged 18-30 years in good health and CMV-seronegative.

The genes are TRBV2 and TRBJ1-5; D possibly corresponds to TRBD1 (6 bases). Trimming left V 6 bases short and J 4 bases short, with 13 bases between. The CDR3 consists of 14 residues. The germline CDR1 and CDR2 sequences are SNHLY and FYNNEI. CDR3 protein: CASRPGQLNQPQHF. CDR3 nucleotide sequence: TGTGCCAGCAGACCAGGACAGTTAAATCAGCCCCAGCATTTT. The full variable domain, with the rest looked up from reference TRBV2 and TRBJ1-5, is EPEVTQTPSHQVTQMGQEVILRCVPISNHLYFYWYRQILGQKVEFLVSFYNNEISEKSEIFDDQFSVERPDGSNFTLKIRSTKLEDSAMYFCASRPGQLNQPQHFGDGTRLSIL.

The chain carries TRBV5-1 and TRBJ2-3; D is unresolved. The V and J ends lost 0 bases and 3 bases respectively, with 5 bases between them. CDR1 and CDR2 from the germline V gene are SGHRS and YFSETQ. The CDR3 spans 13 residues. CDR3 in DNA: TGCGCCAGCAGCTTGGGTTCGACAGATACGCAGTATTTT. It codes for CASSLGSTDTQYF. Looking up the rest from reference TRBV5-1 and TRBJ2-3 gives the full variable domain: KAGVTQTPRYLIKTRGQQVTLSCSPISGHRSVSWYQQTPGQGLQFLFEYFSETQRNKGNFPGRFSGRQFSNSRSEMNVSTLELGDSALYLCASSLGSTDTQYFGPGTRLTVL.

The chain has TRBV6-5 and TRBJ2-6, with D possibly being TRBD1 (5 bases). V shed 7 bases and J shed 2 bases, with 9 bases lying between them. The CDR3 runs to 14 residues. The germline CDR1 and CDR2 sequences are MNHEY and SVGAGI. The CDR3 region has the DNA TGTGCCAGCAATGTCAGGGCTGGGGCCAACGTCCTGACTTTC. The encoded protein is CASNVRAGANVLTF.

The chain is built from TRBV27 and TRBJ2-5, with 10 positions matching TRBD1. Per germline, CDR1 MNHEY and CDR2 SMNVEV (reference sequence). This CDR3 is 13 amino acids long. J gave up 2 bases and V 8 bases, and 2 bases lay outside the gene matches. CDR3 loop: CASGTGVQETQYF. CDR3 nucleotides: TGTGCCAGCGGGACAGGGGTACAAGAGACCCAGTACTTC.

This clone was counted between two and nine times. J is TRBJ2-1 and V is TRBV10-2, with 11 positions matching TRBD2. CDR3 size: 11 residues. CDR1 and CDR2 from the germline V gene are WSHSY and SAAADI. CDR3 nucleotide sequence: TGCGCTAGCGGGAGGGGCGATGAGCAGTTCTTC. It translates to CASGRGDEQFF.